What follows are 9 T cell receptor beta chains derived from one specimen sequenced in a study of identical twins. TCRdb processed the 5' RACE reads anew with MiXCR; each CDR3 protein has one entry. Of about 890,000 distinct CDR3 sequences in the sample, approximately 13% were seen once. These data also formed part of another study, on yellow fever vaccine responses in identical twins.

Sequenced: PBMCs. The receptors stem from a woman in her late teens or twenties in good health.

This rearrangement joins TRBV25-1 to TRBJ1-6; the match to TRBD1 covers 8 bases. This CDR3 comprises 13 residues. V trimming: 5 bases; J trimming: 7 bases; junction bases outside the gene matches: 1. Germline CDR1 reads MGHDK; CDR2 reads SYGVNS. The CDR3 is CASSRTGNSPLHF. CDR3 nucleotide sequence: TGTGCCAGCAGTCGGACAGGGAATTCACCCCTCCACTTT.

This chain uses TRBV2 with TRBJ2-1; D is tentatively TRBD1 or TRBD2 (7 bases each). Looked up from germline, CDR1 is SNHLY and CDR2 is FYNNEI. This CDR3 is built from 15 residues. V was shortened by 8 bases and J by 4 bases, with 18 bases between the two germline ends. For the CDR3, the DNA is TGTGCCAGCGCCCCAGGGGGGGTTTCTTACAATGAGCAGTTCTTC. Its translation is CASAPGGVSYNEQFF.

The gene calls are TRBV14 and TRBJ2-2, with TRBD2 matching 8 bases. V lost 4 bases and J lost 7; bases outside the gene matches: 11. Germline lookup yields CDR1 SGHDN and CDR2 FVKESK. The CDR3 sequence is 16 residues long. The CDR3 sequence is CASSPSEREMYGELFF. The CDR3 region has the DNA TGTGCCAGCAGCCCTTCGGAGCGGGAGATGTACGGGGAGCTGTTTTTT.

This clonotype was counted a few times. This chain connects TRBV3-1 to TRBJ2-3, with D tentatively TRBD1 (5 bases). The CDR3 spans 12 residues. The germline V and J ends were trimmed by 4 bases and 6 bases, with 8 bases remaining between them. Per the germline V gene, CDR1 is LGHDT and CDR2 is YNNKEL (reference sequence). The CDR3 coding sequence is TGTGCCAGCAGCCCCCACAGGGATACGCAGTATTTT. Residues: CASSPHRDTQYF.

This clonotype showed up just a few times. CDR3 DNA sequence: TGTGCCAGCAGTTACACGGCGGCTACACGGGAGCAGTTCTTC. It encodes CASSYTAATREQFF. The chain employs TRBV6-5 and TRBJ2-1; D call uncertain. Trimming removed 2 bases from V and 10 bases from J, with 15 bases in between. This CDR3 comprises 14 residues. Germline loops: CDR1 MNHEY, CDR2 SVGAGI.

The V and J genes are TRBV24-1 and TRBJ2-1; 12 bases are shared with TRBD2. This CDR3 comprises 20 residues. The germline gives CDR1 KGHDR, CDR2 SFDVKD. Trimming took 4 bases from V and 2 from J; bases not matched to a gene: 14. CDR3 nucleotides: TGTGCCACCAGTGACCACAGACTAGCGGGGGATCGACGGCCCTACAATGAGCAGTTCTTC. Amino acid sequence: CATSDHRLAGDRRPYNEQFF.

On this clonotype: Germline and junction disagree at one end, which may indicate a read error. The gene calls are TRBV7-9 and TRBJ2-7, with D tentatively TRBD2 (6 bases). CDR1 and CDR2 (germline): SEHNR, FQNEAQ (reference sequence). This CDR3 spans 14 amino acids. The CDR3 reads CACSLAEITYEQYF. The CDR3 DNA sequence: TGTGCCTGCAGCTTAGCGGAGATCACCTACGAGCAGTACTTC.

V and J are TRBV14 and TRBJ1-3; D might be TRBD1 (6 bases). Germline assignment: CDR1 SGHDN and CDR2 FVKESK. CDR3 length: 15 residues. Trimming removed 2 bases at V and 4 bases at J, with 12 bases between. CDR3 bases: TGTGCCAGCAGCCAACCACAGGGAAACGGAAACACCATATATTTT. Translation gives CASSQPQGNGNTIYF.

This clonotype was picked up many times. This chain links TRBV6-5 with TRBJ2-1, with D unclear. The CDR3 covers 14 residues. Germline V CDR1 and CDR2: MNHEY, SVGAGI. V shed 4 bases and J shed 5 bases, with 12 bases lying between them. The CDR3 loop is CASSLGQVDNEQFF. For the CDR3, the DNA is TGTGCCAGCAGTTTGGGCCAGGTAGACAATGAGCAGTTCTTC.